These T cell receptor beta chains were read from a single sample in a study of technical replicates of blood from a few donors. The table came from immunoSEQ multiplex PCR; TCRdb's copy has only in-frame clones and leaves some out. The data show more than 65,000 clones, with 97% seen just once and approximately 0.3% held by the top ten. What was sequenced was T cells isolated from PBMCs. The receptor set was obtained from a human donor in good health. Each CDR3 is given with its conserved first and last residue. Each record gives: D gene, clone size, V gene, J gene, CDR3 protein, CDR3 DNA. A D gene is named only where the DNA matches it firmly. Clone size is given for some rows only: seen once, a few or many times, or a class if the clone is expanded.

TRBD2,.,TRBV10-2,TRBJ2-1,CASSELAGVLHNEQFF,TGCGCCAGCAGTGAACTAGCGGGAGTGTTGCACAATGAGCAGTTCTTC
.,.,TRBV7-2,TRBJ2-7,CASSLMWGSEDVKQYF,TGTGCCAGCAGCTTAATGTGGGGCAGCGAGGACGTGAAGCAGTACTTC
TRBD1,.,TRBV19,TRBJ1-5,CASSIDWTGNNQPQHF,TGTGCCAGTAGTATAGATTGGACAGGGAACAATCAGCCCCAGCATTTT
.,once,TRBV27,TRBJ1-2,CASRVPGGGYTF,TGTGCCAGCAGAGTCCCCGGGGGAGGCTACACCTTC
.,.,TRBV5-1,TRBJ2-1,CASSLIAETGNEQFF,TGCGCCAGCAGCTTAATAGCCGAAACGGGGAATGAGCAGTTCTTC
.,.,TRBV7-2,TRBJ2-1,CASSLSPSYNEQFF,TGTGCCAGCAGCTTATCTCCTAGCTACAATGAGCAGTTCTTC
TRBD2,.,TRBV14,TRBJ2-1,CASSLLAYNEQFF,TGTGCCAGCAGCCTACTAGCGTACAATGAGCAGTTCTTC
TRBD1,.,TRBV27,TRBJ2-1,CASRGTGSSANEQFF,TGTGCCAGCAGGGGGACAGGGTCTTCAGCCAATGAGCAGTTCTTC
.,.,TRBV30,TRBJ2-2,CAWIDRTLNTGELFF,TGTGCCTGGATCGACAGGACCTTGAACACCGGGGAGCTGTTTTTT
.,once,TRBV10-3,TRBJ2-2,CAISGVLESNTGELFF,TGTGCCATCAGTGGAGTACTAGAGTCCAACACCGGGGAGCTGTTTTTT
TRBD2,.,TRBV7-2,TRBJ2-7,CASSSPTGGIRIVEQYF,TGTGCCAGCAGCTCCCCAACGGGGGGTATTCGTATTGTGGAGCAGTACTTC
.,.,TRBV6-6,TRBJ2-7,CASSYERTEYEQYF,TGTGCCAGCAGTTACGAGAGGACAGAGTACGAGCAGTACTTC
.,.,TRBV4-1,TRBJ1-5,CASSQAPGVQPQHF,TGCGCCAGCAGCCAGGCACCAGGGGTTCAGCCCCAGCATTTT
.,.,TRBV6-5,TRBJ1-1,CASNPGRNTEAFF,TGTGCCAGCAATCCAGGGCGGAACACTGAAGCTTTCTTT
.,.,TRBV28,TRBJ2-7,CASGGYEQYF,TGTGCCAGCGGCGGGTACGAGCAGTACTTC
TRBD1,.,TRBV27,TRBJ1-1,CASSQAGTGVSEAFF,TGTGCCAGCAGTCAGGCAGGGACAGGGGTTTCTGAAGCTTTCTTT
.,.,TRBV5-6,TRBJ2-7,CASSLTGVGNEQYF,TGTGCCAGCAGCTTGACGGGGGTGGGCAACGAGCAGTACTTC